The 8 T cell receptor beta chains reported below all come from one sample, sequenced in a study of technical replicates of blood from a handful of donors. Sequencing was performed with immunoSEQ multiplex PCR; in TCRdb, only in-frame clones are kept and a portion is missing. This table has 67,000 or so clones, roughly 95% appearing once. The sample taken for sequencing was T cells isolated from PBMCs. The receptor set was obtained from a human donor in good health.

This chain uses TRBV2 with TRBJ2-5; D possibly corresponds to TRBD2 (6 bases). The CDR3 consists of 17 residues. Trimming pared 1 base from V and 10 bases from J, leaving 25 bases between. CDR1 is SNHLY and CDR2 is FYNNEI in the germline V gene. The CDR3 loop is CASSEEDYLLIRRDQYF. The CDR3 DNA follows: TGTGCCAGCAGTGAAGAGGACTACCTCCTTATAAGAAGAGACCAGTACTTC.

The J gene is TRBJ2-2, the V gene TRBV7-9, with 9 bases aligning to TRBD2. Germline assignment: CDR1 SEHNR and CDR2 FQNEAQ (reference sequence). V was pared by 5 bases and J by 0 bases, with 7 bases of the junction left unmatched. This CDR3 is built from 17 residues. CDR3: CASSRHRLAANTGELFF. The CDR3 DNA follows: TGTGCCAGCAGCCGCCACCGACTAGCGGCGAACACCGGGGAGCTGTTTTTT.

CDR3 protein: CASSQAGEGSSGRASYEQYF. The DNA of the CDR3 is TGCGCCAGCAGCCAAGCTGGCGAGGGGTCTAGCGGGAGGGCCTCCTACGAGCAGTACTTC. The chain couples TRBV4-1 to TRBJ2-7; 12 bases are a match to TRBD2. V shed 1 base and J 0 bases; nucleotides not matched to a gene: 13. Per the germline V gene, CDR1 is MGHRA and CDR2 is YSYEKL. This CDR3 has 20 residues.

This clone is a singleton in its sample. The J gene is TRBJ2-3, the V gene TRBV9, with 12 positions matching TRBD2. The CDR3 length is 16 residues. CDR1 is SGDLS and CDR2 is YYNGEE in the germline V gene. V shed 4 bases, J shed 4 bases, and the junction held 7 bases outside the gene matches. The CDR3 loop reads CASSPHGLAGSDTQYF. CDR3 DNA sequence: TGTGCCAGCAGCCCCCATGGACTAGCGGGGTCAGATACGCAGTATTTT. Combining the CDR3 with reference TRBV9 and TRBJ2-3 gives the whole variable domain DSGVTQTPKHLITATGQRVTLRCSPRSGDLSVYWYQQSLDQGLQFLIQYYNGEERAKGNILERFSAQQFPDLHSELNLSSLELGDSALYFCASSPHGLAGSDTQYFGPGTRLTVL.

The rearrangement joins TRBV11-2 to TRBJ1-1; no clear D gene. The CDR3 is 15 residues long. Germline lookup yields CDR1 SGHAT and CDR2 FQNNGV. Trimming removed 3 bases at V and 4 bases at J, with 15 bases between. CDR3 region: CASSLYRGRGTEAFF. For the CDR3, the DNA is TGTGCCAGCAGCTTGTATCGGGGTCGGGGCACTGAAGCTTTCTTT. Combining the CDR3 with reference TRBV11-2 and TRBJ1-1 gives the whole variable domain EAGVAQSPRYKIIEKRQSVAFWCNPISGHATLYWYQQILGQGPKLLIQFQNNGVVDDSQLPKDRFSAERLKGVDSTLKIQPAKLEDSAVYLCASSLYRGRGTEAFFGQGTRLTVV.

This clone was detected once. The chain recombines TRBV4-2 with TRBJ2-3; 8 nucleotides line up with TRBD2. Germline V gene data show CDR1 as LGHNA and CDR2 as YNFKEQ. The CDR3 runs 15 residues. Trimming took 1 base from V and 3 from J; bases not matched to a gene: 3. This CDR3 is CASSQAGGPTDTQYF. CDR3 nucleotides: TGTGCCAGCAGCCAAGCGGGGGGGCCGACAGATACGCAGTATTTT.

A single count supports this clone. This chain connects TRBV7-3 to TRBJ2-6, with D unresolved. Looked up from germline, CDR1 is SGHTA and CDR2 is FQGTGA. The CDR3 extends over 15 amino acids. V shed 7 bases and J shed 0 bases, with 10 bases lying between them. Here the CDR3 DNA reads TGTGCCAGCACCGCAGACTTCTCTGGGGCCAACGTCCTGACTTTC. This gives the protein CASTADFSGANVLTF.

The chain has TRBV7-9 and TRBJ2-1; D not certain. Trimming took off 0 bases at V and 8 bases at J, with 8 bases between the two ends. This CDR3 comprises 13 residues. Germline CDR1 and CDR2: SEHNR and FQNEAQ (reference sequence). The CDR3 DNA reads as TGTGCCAGCAGCTTAGCGAGCGCCGATGAGCAGTTCTTC. This translates into CASSLASADEQFF.